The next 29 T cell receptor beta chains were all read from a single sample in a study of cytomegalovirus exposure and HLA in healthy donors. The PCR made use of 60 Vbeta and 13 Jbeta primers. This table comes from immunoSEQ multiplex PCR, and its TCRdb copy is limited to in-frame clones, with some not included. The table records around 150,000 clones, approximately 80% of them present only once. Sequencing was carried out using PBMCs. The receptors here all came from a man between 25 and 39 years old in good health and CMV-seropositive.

CDR3 region: CATSRDRSRLFF. The DNA for the CDR3 is TGTGCCACCAGCAGAGATAGATCCCGACTGTTTTTT. The V gene is TRBV15, the J gene TRBJ1-4, with D unclear. The ends were cut back, 0 bases at V and 13 bases at J, with 9 bases in the middle. CDR1 is LNHNV and CDR2 is YYDKDF in the germline V gene (reference sequence). CDR3 size: 12 residues.

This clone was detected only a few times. DNA of the CDR3: TGTGCCAGCAGCTTAAGCCGCACAGATACGCAGTATTTT. It is translated as CASSLSRTDTQYF. The gene calls are TRBV11-3 and TRBJ2-3; no clear D gene. The CDR3 totals 13 residues. V shed 2 bases and J shed 1 base, with 4 bases lying between them. The germline V gene has CDR1 SGHNT and CDR2 YENEEA.

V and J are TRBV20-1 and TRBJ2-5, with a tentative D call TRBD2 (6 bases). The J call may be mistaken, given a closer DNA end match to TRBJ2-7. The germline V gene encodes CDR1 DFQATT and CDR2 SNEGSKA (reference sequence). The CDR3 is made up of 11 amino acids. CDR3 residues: CSASGDYEQYF. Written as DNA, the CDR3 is TGCAGTGCTTCGGGAGATTACGAGCAGTACTTC.

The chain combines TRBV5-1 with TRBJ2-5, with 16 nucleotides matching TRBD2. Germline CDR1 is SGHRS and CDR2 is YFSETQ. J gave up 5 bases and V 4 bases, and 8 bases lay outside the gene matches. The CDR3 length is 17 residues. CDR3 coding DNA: TGCGCCAGCAGCCCCGGGACTAGCGGGGGGGCCACGGAGACCCAGTACTTC. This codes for CASSPGTSGGATETQYF.

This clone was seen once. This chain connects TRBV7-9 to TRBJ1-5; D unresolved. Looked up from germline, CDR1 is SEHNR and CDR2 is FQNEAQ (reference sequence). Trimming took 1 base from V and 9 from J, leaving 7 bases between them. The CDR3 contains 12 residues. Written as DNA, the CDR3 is TGTGCCAGCAGCTTAGGAGGGAGGCCCCAGCATTTT. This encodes CASSLGGRPQHF.

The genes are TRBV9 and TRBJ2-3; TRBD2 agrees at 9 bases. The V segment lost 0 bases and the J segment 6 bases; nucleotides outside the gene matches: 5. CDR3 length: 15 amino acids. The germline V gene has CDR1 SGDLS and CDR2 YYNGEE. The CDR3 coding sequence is TGTGCCAGCAGCGTAGCTGGCGGGGGGGCGGATACGCAGTATTTT. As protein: CASSVAGGGADTQYF.

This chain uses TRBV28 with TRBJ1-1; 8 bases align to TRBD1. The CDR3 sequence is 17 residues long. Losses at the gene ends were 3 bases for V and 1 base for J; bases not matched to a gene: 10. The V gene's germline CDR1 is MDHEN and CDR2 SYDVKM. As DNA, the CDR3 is TGTGCCAGCAGTTTGGGCAGGGGGCGCGGAGAGAACACTGAAGCTTTCTTT. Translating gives CASSLGRGRGENTEAFF.

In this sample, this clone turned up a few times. DNA of the CDR3: TGTGCCAGCAGCTCCCCGGCCGGGGTAGCCAAAAACATTCAGTACTTC. Its translation is CASSSPAGVAKNIQYF. This chain joins TRBV7-8 and TRBJ2-4; TRBD2 might be the D (5 bases). Trimming removed 4 bases from V and 0 bases from J, with 13 bases in between. CDR1 is SGHVS, CDR2 FQNEAQ, per germline. CDR3 length: 16 amino acids.

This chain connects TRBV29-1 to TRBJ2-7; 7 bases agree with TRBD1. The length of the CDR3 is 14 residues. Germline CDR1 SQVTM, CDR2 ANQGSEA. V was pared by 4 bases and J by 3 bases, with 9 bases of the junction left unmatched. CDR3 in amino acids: CSVARTGRNYEQYF. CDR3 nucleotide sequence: TGCAGCGTTGCGAGGACAGGAAGGAACTACGAGCAGTACTTC.

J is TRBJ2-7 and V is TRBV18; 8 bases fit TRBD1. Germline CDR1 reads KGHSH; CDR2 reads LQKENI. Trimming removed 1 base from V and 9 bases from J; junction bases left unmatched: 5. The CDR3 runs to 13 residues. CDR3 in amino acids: CASSPRDRGRQYF. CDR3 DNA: TGTGCCAGCTCACCACGAGACAGGGGAAGGCAGTACTTC. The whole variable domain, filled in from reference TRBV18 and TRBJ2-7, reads NAGVMQNPRHLVRRRGQEARLRCSPMKGHSHVYWYRQLPEEGLKFMVYLQKENIIDESGMPKERFSAEFPKEGPSILRIQQVVRGDSAAYFCASSPRDRGRQYFGPGTRLTVT.

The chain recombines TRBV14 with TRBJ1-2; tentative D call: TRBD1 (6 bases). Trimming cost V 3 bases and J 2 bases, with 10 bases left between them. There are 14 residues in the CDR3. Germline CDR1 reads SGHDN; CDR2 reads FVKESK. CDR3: CASSHRTVNYGYTF. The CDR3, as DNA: TGTGCCAGCAGCCATCGGACAGTCAACTATGGCTACACCTTC.

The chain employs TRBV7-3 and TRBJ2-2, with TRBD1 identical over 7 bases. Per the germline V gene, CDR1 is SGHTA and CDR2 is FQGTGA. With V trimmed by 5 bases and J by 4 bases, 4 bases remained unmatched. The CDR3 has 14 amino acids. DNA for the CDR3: TGTGCCAGCAGCCAGACAGGGACCACCGGGGAGCTGTTTTTT. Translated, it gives CASSQTGTTGELFF.

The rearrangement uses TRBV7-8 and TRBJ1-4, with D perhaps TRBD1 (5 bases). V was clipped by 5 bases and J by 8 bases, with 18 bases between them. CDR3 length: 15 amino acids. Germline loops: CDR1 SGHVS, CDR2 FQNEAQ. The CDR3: CASSAGGGVGEKLFF. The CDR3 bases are TGTGCCAGCAGCGCGGGGGGGGGTGTTGGGGAAAAACTGTTTTTT.

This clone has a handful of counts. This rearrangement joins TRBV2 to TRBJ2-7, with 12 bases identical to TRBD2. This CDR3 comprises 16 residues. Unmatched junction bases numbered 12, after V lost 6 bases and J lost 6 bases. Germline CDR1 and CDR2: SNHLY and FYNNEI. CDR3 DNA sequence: TGTGCCAGCAGACCGATGACTAGCGGGAGAGCGGTCGAGCAGTACTTC. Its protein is CASRPMTSGRAVEQYF.

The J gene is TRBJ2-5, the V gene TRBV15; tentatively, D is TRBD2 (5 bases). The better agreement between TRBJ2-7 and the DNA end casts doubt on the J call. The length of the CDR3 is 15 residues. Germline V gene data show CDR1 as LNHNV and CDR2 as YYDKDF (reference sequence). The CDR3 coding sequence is TGTGCCACCAGCAGAGAGACGGGAAAGAGCTACGAGCAGTACTTC. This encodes CATSRETGKSYEQYF.

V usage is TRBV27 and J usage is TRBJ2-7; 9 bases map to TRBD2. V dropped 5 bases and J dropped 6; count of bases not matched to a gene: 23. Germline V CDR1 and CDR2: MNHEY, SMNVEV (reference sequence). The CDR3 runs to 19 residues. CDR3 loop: CASSQTSGLYSNTPGEQYF. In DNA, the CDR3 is TGTGCCAGCAGTCAGACTAGCGGACTTTATAGTAACACGCCTGGCGAGCAGTACTTC.

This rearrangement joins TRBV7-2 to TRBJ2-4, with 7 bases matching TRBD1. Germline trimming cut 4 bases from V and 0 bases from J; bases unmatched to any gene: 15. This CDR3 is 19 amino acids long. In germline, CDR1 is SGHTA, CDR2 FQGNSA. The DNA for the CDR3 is TGTGCCAGCAGCTCGGGACAGACGGCGGGCCTACTAGCCAAAAACATTCAGTACTTC. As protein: CASSSGQTAGLLAKNIQYF. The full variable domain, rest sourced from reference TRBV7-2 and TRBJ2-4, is GAGVSQSPSNKVTEKGKDVELRCDPISGHTALYWYRQSLGQGLEFLIYFQGNSAPDKSGLPSDRFSAERTGGSVSTLTIQRTQQEDSAVYLCASSSGQTAGLLAKNIQYFGAGTRLSVL.

The CDR3 reads CASSSLGGSGANVLTF. CDR3 bases: TGTGCCAGCAGCTCCTTGGGAGGGAGCGGGGCCAACGTCCTGACTTTC. V is TRBV7-9 and J is TRBJ2-6, with TRBD2 matching 7 bases. Germline V gene lookup returns CDR1 SEHNR and CDR2 FQNEAQ (reference sequence). The trim removed 4 bases at V and 4 bases at J, leaving 7 bases unmatched. The CDR3 is 16 residues long.

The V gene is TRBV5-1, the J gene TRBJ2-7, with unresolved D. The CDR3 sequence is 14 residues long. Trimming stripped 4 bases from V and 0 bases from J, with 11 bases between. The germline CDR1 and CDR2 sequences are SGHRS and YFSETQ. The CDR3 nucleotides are TGCGCCAGCAGCATCGGGTTCAGCTCCTACGAGCAGTACTTC. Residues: CASSIGFSSYEQYF.

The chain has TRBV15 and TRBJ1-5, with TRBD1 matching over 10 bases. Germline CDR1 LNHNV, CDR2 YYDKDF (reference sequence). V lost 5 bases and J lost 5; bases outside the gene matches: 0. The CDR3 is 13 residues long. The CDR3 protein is CATSGTGDQPQHF. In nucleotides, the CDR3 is TGTGCCACCAGCGGGACAGGGGATCAGCCCCAGCATTTT.

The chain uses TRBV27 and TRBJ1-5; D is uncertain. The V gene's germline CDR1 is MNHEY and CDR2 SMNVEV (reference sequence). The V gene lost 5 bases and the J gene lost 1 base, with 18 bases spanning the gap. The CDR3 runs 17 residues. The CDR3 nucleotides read TGTGCCAGCAGTCCGACTACAGTGCAGACCAGCAATCAGCCCCAGCATTTT. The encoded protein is CASSPTTVQTSNQPQHF.

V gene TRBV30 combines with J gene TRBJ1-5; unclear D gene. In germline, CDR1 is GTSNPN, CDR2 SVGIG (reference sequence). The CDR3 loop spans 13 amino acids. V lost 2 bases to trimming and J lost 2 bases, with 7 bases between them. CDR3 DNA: TGTGCCTGGAGTTCAAGAGGCAATCAGCCCCAGCATTTT. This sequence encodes CAWSSRGNQPQHF.

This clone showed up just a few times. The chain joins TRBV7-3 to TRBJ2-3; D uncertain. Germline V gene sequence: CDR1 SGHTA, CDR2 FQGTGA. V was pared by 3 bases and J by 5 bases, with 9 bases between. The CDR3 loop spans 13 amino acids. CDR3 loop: CASSFGREDTQYF. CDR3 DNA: TGTGCCAGCAGCTTTGGTCGAGAAGATACGCAGTATTTT.

CDR3 in DNA: TGTGCCAGCAGTTTATTGTACCCCAGCGGGTACTCCTACGAGCAGTACTTC. Translating gives CASSLLYPSGYSYEQYF. The rearrangement joins TRBV27 to TRBJ2-5; the D gene is possibly TRBD2 (6 bases). The J call may be incorrect, as the DNA end agrees better with TRBJ2-7. This CDR3 contains 17 residues. Germline lookup yields CDR1 MNHEY and CDR2 SMNVEV (reference sequence).

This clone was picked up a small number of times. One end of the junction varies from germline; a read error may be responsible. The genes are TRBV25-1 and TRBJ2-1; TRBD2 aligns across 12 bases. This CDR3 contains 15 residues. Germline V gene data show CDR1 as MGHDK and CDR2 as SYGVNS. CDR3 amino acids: CASRASGGAPDEQFF. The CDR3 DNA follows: TGTGCAAGCAGGGCTAGCGGGGGGGCTCCGGATGAGCAGTTCTTC.

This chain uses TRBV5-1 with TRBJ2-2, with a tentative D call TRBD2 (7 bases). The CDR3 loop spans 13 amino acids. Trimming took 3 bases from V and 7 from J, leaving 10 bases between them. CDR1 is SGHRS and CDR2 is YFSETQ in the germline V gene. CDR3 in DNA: TGCGCCAGCAGCTCGGGGGGCGGCGGGGAGCTGTTTTTT. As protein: CASSSGGGGELFF.

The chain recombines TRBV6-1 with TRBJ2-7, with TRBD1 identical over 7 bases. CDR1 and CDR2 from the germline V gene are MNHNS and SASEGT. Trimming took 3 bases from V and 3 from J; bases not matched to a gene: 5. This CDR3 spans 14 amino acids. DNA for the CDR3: TGTGCCAGCAGTGACCAACGGACAGGCTACGAGCAGTACTTC. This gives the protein CASSDQRTGYEQYF.

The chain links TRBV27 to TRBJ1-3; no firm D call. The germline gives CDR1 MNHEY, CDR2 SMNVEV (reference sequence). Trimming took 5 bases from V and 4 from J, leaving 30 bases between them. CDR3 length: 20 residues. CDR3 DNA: TGTGCCAGCAGTCCCCCTTTGTTCCAATTCAGGCCAGTCGGAGGAAACACCATATATTTT. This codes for CASSPPLFQFRPVGGNTIYF.

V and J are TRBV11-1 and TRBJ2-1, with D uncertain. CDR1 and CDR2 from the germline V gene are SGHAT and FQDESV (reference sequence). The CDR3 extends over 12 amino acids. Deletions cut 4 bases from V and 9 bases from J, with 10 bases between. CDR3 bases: TGTGCCAGCAGCTCAGGCCTACTTGAGCAGTTCTTC. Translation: CASSSGLLEQFF.